This TCR beta chain was observed in a study of shared clonotypes between healthy human individuals. Study-level background: The composition of the donors was a couple of women and a few men aged 18 to 49. Per donor, three plates held CD4 naive cells, three held CD4 memory, two held CD8 naive and one held CD8 memory.

Libraries were prepared by immunoSEQ multiplex PCR; TCRdb keeps only in-frame clonotypes and omits some of them. The sample holds about 2 million clones, approximately 94% seen once. The CDR3 contains 15 residues. V was clipped by 6 bases and J by 5 bases, with 19 bases between them. Germline-derived CDR1 and CDR2 are SNHLY and FYNNEI. Cells designated naive CD8 were CD45RO-negative and were positively selected for CCR7, with terminally differentiated effector memory CD45RA+ cells excluded. The specimen was naive CD8+ T cells sorted from blood. The receptor comes from a man aged 18-30 years in good health. This chain uses TRBV2 with TRBJ2-5; D might be TRBD1 or TRBD2, each matching 7 bases. Written as DNA, the CDR3 is TGTGCCAGCAGGGACCCCCCAGGGGGAGGGGAGACCCAGTACTTC. Translation gives CASRDPPGGGETQYF.